Listed here are 19 T cell receptor beta chains from one sample, sequenced in a study of vaccination effects on CD4 cells after COVID-19. These receptors lack a known antigen. Antigen-specific CD4+ T cells expanded by the ViraFEST assay with viral peptide pools were then sequenced. Between days 9 and 10 of culture, CD4+ T cells were separated out. Vaccinated recipients, who were negative for nucleocapsid antibodies, had no history of SARS-CoV-2 infection. Here immunoSEQ multiplex PCR was the method, and the copy in TCRdb shows in-frame clones only, minus some. Of around 71,000 clones listed, under 75% are singletons. The input for sequencing was CD4+ T cells from PBMCs cultured with HCoV-OC43 spike peptides, taken before COVID-19 vaccination. Subset reported: HCoV-OC43 spike overlapping peptide pool stimulation. These receptor sequences come from a human donor who received a COVID-19 vaccine.

The chain recombines TRBV12-5 with TRBJ2-5; unclear D gene. The V end lost 8 bases, the J end lost 2 bases, and 21 bases lay between the germline ends. Germline values: CDR1 LGHNT, CDR2 FRNRAP. This CDR3 comprises 16 residues. CDR3 residues: CASSLGVGRPQETQYF. The CDR3 nucleotides read TGTGCTAGTTCCCTTGGGGTTGGAAGGCCACAAGAGACCCAGTACTTC. Combining the CDR3 with reference TRBV12-5 and TRBJ2-5 gives the whole variable domain DARVTQTPRHKVTEMGQEVTMRCQPILGHNTVFWYRQTMMQGLELLAYFRNRAPLDDSGMPKDRFSAEMPDATLATLKIQPSEPRDSAVYFCASSLGVGRPQETQYFGPGTRLLVL.

This clone was observed a handful of times. The gene calls are TRBV27 and TRBJ2-1; tentatively, D is TRBD1 or TRBD2 (5 bases each). V was shortened by 5 bases and J by 8 bases, with 19 bases between the two germline ends. Germline CDR1 and CDR2: MNHEY and SMNVEV (reference sequence). The CDR3 has 15 amino acids. Here the CDR3 DNA reads TGTGCCAGCAGTGCACACTACACCGGGACCTATGAGCAGTTCTTC. It specifies CASSAHYTGTYEQFF.

In its sample, this clone was seen a few times. The rearrangement joins TRBV7-9 to TRBJ2-2; D ambiguous. Germline V CDR1 and CDR2: SEHNR, FQNEAQ (reference sequence). The V end lost 3 bases, the J end lost 2 bases, and 10 bases lay between the germline ends. The CDR3 loop spans 15 amino acids. DNA of the CDR3: TGTGCCAGCAGCTTGGGCAGATTAAACACCGGGGAGCTGTTTTTT. This codes for CASSLGRLNTGELFF. Full variable domain (outside the CDR3, taken from reference TRBV7-9 and TRBJ2-2): DTGVSQNPRHKITKRGQNVTFRCDPISEHNRLYWYRQTLGQGPEFLTYFQNEAQLEKSRLLSDRFSAERPKGSFSTLEIQRTEQGDSAMYLCASSLGRLNTGELFFGEGSRLTVL.

The gene calls are TRBV5-1 and TRBJ2-5, with 12 bases matching TRBD1. The CDR3 is 16 amino acids. Looked up from germline, CDR1 is SGHRS and CDR2 is YFSETQ. V dropped 0 bases and J dropped 5; count of bases not matched to a gene: 5. CDR3 DNA: TGCGCCAGCAGCTTGGGGGGACAGGGGGCAGGGGAGACCCAGTACTTC. Translation: CASSLGGQGAGETQYF.

The rearrangement uses TRBV5-6 and TRBJ2-5; TRBD1 is a possible D gene (5 bases). This CDR3 contains 15 residues. Deletions cut 3 bases from V and 2 bases from J, with 14 bases between. CDR1 SGHDT and CDR2 YYEEEE come from the germline V gene. The CDR3 DNA reads TGTGCCAGCAGCTCCGGGTCAGGGTGGCAAGAGACCCAGTACTTC. Residues: CASSSGSGWQETQYF.

This clone was seen a handful of times. The chain carries TRBV7-9 and TRBJ1-5, with TRBD1 matching over 11 bases. CDR1 is SEHNR and CDR2 is FQNEAQ in the germline V gene (reference sequence). The length of the CDR3 is 15 residues. Trimming cost V 5 bases and J 8 bases; bases outside gene matches: 8. CDR3 sequence reads: CASSPRGQGAEPQHF. DNA for the CDR3: TGTGCCAGCAGCCCCCGCGGACAGGGGGCTGAGCCCCAGCATTTT.

This chain links TRBV12-5 with TRBJ2-5; 8 bases line up with TRBD2. Germline CDR1 is LGHNT and CDR2 is FRNRAP. This CDR3 is built from 17 residues. The ends lost 5 bases at V and 4 bases at J; junction bases unmatched: 15. The CDR3 here is CASGLGTGGALGETQYF. As DNA, the CDR3 is TGTGCTAGTGGTCTTGGTACCGGGGGGGCGTTAGGAGAGACCCAGTACTTC. Variable domain in full (rest from reference TRBV12-5 and TRBJ2-5): DARVTQTPRHKVTEMGQEVTMRCQPILGHNTVFWYRQTMMQGLELLAYFRNRAPLDDSGMPKDRFSAEMPDATLATLKIQPSEPRDSAVYFCASGLGTGGALGETQYFGPGTRLLVL.

This chain connects TRBV7-9 to TRBJ2-7; 12 bases are a match to TRBD2. Looked up from germline, CDR1 is SEHNR and CDR2 is FQNEAQ (reference sequence). The CDR3 covers 14 residues. Trimming cost V 6 bases and J 7 bases; bases outside gene matches: 7. The CDR3 nucleotides read TGTGCCAGCAGTCCTAGCGGGGGGGCTCGTGAGCAGTACGTC. Protein: CASSPSGGAREQYV.

This clone showed up just a few times. The V call is TRBV18, the J call TRBJ2-5; a weak D match, TRBD1 (6 bases). Germline V CDR1 and CDR2: KGHSH, LQKENI. CDR3 size: 13 residues. Between the trimmed V and J ends, which lost 7 bases and 2 bases, there was a span of 11 bases. CDR3 protein: CASYQGQQETQYF. The CDR3 nucleotides are TGTGCCAGCTACCAAGGACAGCAAGAGACCCAGTACTTC.

V is TRBV11-2 and J is TRBJ2-1, with D unclear. Germline loops: CDR1 SGHAT, CDR2 FQNNGV. The CDR3 is 16 residues long. V was cut by 6 bases and J by 8 bases, with 23 bases left in between. This CDR3 reads CASSQNRAPLKHEQFF. The CDR3 nucleotides read TGTGCCAGCAGTCAGAACCGGGCCCCTCTCAAGCATGAGCAGTTCTTC.

The chain has TRBV2 and TRBJ1-3; unclear D gene. This CDR3 is 14 amino acids long. The ends were cut back, 5 bases at V and 0 bases at J, with 8 bases in the middle. Germline lookup yields CDR1 SNHLY and CDR2 FYNNEI. The CDR3 spells CASSTYVSGNTIYF. The CDR3 DNA follows: TGTGCCAGCAGTACTTACGTCTCTGGAAACACCATATATTTT.

The J gene is TRBJ1-5, the V gene TRBV30; no clear D. CDR1 is GTSNPN and CDR2 is SVGIG in the germline V gene (reference sequence). CDR3 length: 14 residues. Here the CDR3 DNA reads TGTGCACTCAGTCCCCTCGGGGGCAATCAGCCCCAGCATTTT. This gives the protein CALSPLGGNQPQHF. The complete variable domain, with remaining parts taken from reference TRBV30 and TRBJ1-5, reads SQTIHQWPATLVQPVGSPLSLECTVEGTSNPNLYWYRQAAGRGLQLLFYSVGIGQISSEVPQNLSASRPQDRQFILSSKKLLLSDSGFYLCALSPLGGNQPQHFGDGTRLSIL.

As for this clone: The sample carries other DNA sequences with the same CDR3. The V call is TRBV19, the J call TRBJ1-5, with D uncertain. The germline V gene has CDR1 LNHDA and CDR2 SQIVND (reference sequence). Trimming shortened V by 1 base and J by 1 base, and 5 bases separated the two germline ends. This CDR3 is built from 14 residues. The CDR3 sequence: CASSIGVSNQPQHF. As DNA, the CDR3 is TGTGCCAGTAGTATAGGAGTGAGCAATCAGCCCCAGCATTTT.

V usage is TRBV19 and J usage is TRBJ2-3; 8 nucleotides agree with TRBD2. V lost 10 bases and J lost 0; bases outside the gene matches: 12. The CDR3 has 16 amino acids. Germline loops: CDR1 LNHDA, CDR2 SQIVND (reference sequence). CDR3 in DNA: TGTGCCACCCGACGGAATAGCGGGACAAGCACAGATACGCAGTATTTT. It yields the protein CATRRNSGTSTDTQYF.

The chain carries TRBV3-1 (or the pseudogene TRBV3-2) and TRBJ2-2; D unresolved. Germline values: CDR1 LGHDT, CDR2 YNNKEL (reference sequence). The CDR3 runs 13 residues. V lost 5 bases, J lost 3 bases, and 7 bases lay in between. This CDR3 is CASSTRDTGELFF. In DNA, the CDR3 is TGTGCCAGCAGCACCCGCGACACCGGGGAGCTGTTTTTT.

This chain uses TRBV5-5 with TRBJ2-2; 7 positions agree with TRBD1. This CDR3 has 14 amino acids. Germline CDR1 is SGHKS and CDR2 is YYEKEE (reference sequence). V shed 0 bases and J 7 bases; nucleotides not matched to a gene: 3. CDR3 protein: CASSLDRGYGELFF. The DNA of the CDR3 is TGTGCCAGCAGCTTGGACAGGGGTTACGGGGAGCTGTTTTTT.

This clone turned up a few times. The chain recombines TRBV9 with TRBJ1-3; no clear D gene. The ends were cut back, 1 base at V and 0 bases at J, with 8 bases in the middle. The V gene's germline CDR1 is SGDLS and CDR2 YYNGEE. The CDR3 spans 15 residues. For the CDR3, the DNA is TGTGCCAGCAGCGTAAGTGGAACCTCTGGAAACACCATATATTTT. Its protein is CASSVSGTSGNTIYF.

This chain uses TRBV2 with TRBJ2-3; no clear D. The CDR3 is 13 residues long. V lost 6 bases, J lost 0 bases, and 7 bases lay in between. Germline V gene lookup returns CDR1 SNHLY and CDR2 FYNNEI. In DNA, the CDR3 is TGTGCCAGCAGCGCCGATAGCACAGATACGCAGTATTTT. This gives the protein CASSADSTDTQYF.

This chain uses TRBV6-5 with TRBJ2-7; D is possibly TRBD2 (5 bases). Germline-derived CDR1 and CDR2 are MNHEY and SVGAGI. The CDR3 has 15 residues. The V gene lost 6 bases and the J gene lost 7 bases, with 22 bases spanning the gap. CDR3 residues: CASSRRGGIGEEQYV. CDR3 DNA sequence: TGTGCCAGCAGCCGACGGGGTGGTATTGGTGAGGAGCAGTACGTC.